These 6 T cell receptor beta chains originate from one sample sequenced in a study of Graves' ophthalmopathy and Graves' hyperthyroidism. Amplification targeted the TCR beta CDR3 regions, with RNA transcripts as the source material. HTBI primers primed a first-round RT-PCR, and a second-round multiplex PCR followed. From the multiplex PCR reads, TCRdb called clonotypes with MiXCR, one entry per CDR3 protein. The table lists about 39,000 distinct CDR3 sequences, approximately 46% of them singletons. The sequencing sample was made of peripheral blood. Source of these receptors: an adult woman with stable Graves' hyperthyroidism.

This clonotype was observed at least ten times. The chain has TRBV28 and TRBJ2-2, with TRBD2 matching over 7 bases. From germline, CDR1 is MDHEN and CDR2 SYDVKM. The CDR3 consists of 17 residues. Losses at the gene ends were 5 bases for V and 6 bases for J; bases not matched to a gene: 15. CDR3 DNA: TGTGCCAGCAGTCTTACTAGCGCCCTCAGGCAGGCCGGGGAGCTGTTTTTT. It specifies CASSLTSALRQAGELFF. Together with reference TRBV28 and TRBJ2-2, the CDR3 gives the full variable domain: DVKVTQSSRYLVKRTGEKVFLECVQDMDHENMFWYRQDPGLGLRLIYFSYDVKMKEKGDIPEGYSVSREKKERFSLILESASTNQTSMYLCASSLTSALRQAGELFFGEGSRLTVL.

The chain recombines TRBV9 with TRBJ2-5; 7 positions agree with TRBD2. Germline CDR1 is SGDLS and CDR2 is YYNGEE. The CDR3 is made up of 16 amino acids. The trim removed 4 bases at V and 5 bases at J, leaving 14 bases unmatched. The CDR3 protein is CASSTSGTGTGETQYF. In DNA form, the CDR3 reads TGTGCCAGCAGCACAAGCGGGACGGGCACCGGGGAGACCCAGTACTTC.

This clonotype occurred many times. The DNA of the CDR3 is TGTGCCAGCTCACCGGACAGGGCTGGGGAGCTGTTTTTT. This gives the protein CASSPDRAGELFF. This rearrangement joins TRBV18 to TRBJ2-2, with 8 bases identical to TRBD1. Germline V gene data show CDR1 as KGHSH and CDR2 as LQKENI. V shed 3 bases, J shed 8 bases, and the junction held 2 bases outside the gene matches. The CDR3 runs to 13 residues.

This chain links TRBV10-3 with TRBJ1-2, with TRBD1 matching over 9 bases. Unmatched junction bases numbered 7, after V lost 6 bases and J lost 5 bases. The CDR3 runs 14 residues. CDR1 is ENHRY and CDR2 is SYGVKD in the germline V gene. The DNA of the CDR3 is TGTGCCATCAGCTCGAAGGGACAGGGTTATGGCTACACCTTC. Residues: CAISSKGQGYGYTF.

The CDR3 spells CATSLRTRDSGYTF. CDR3 DNA sequence: TGTGCCACCAGCCTACGCACCAGGGACAGCGGCTACACCTTC. The rearrangement links TRBV15 to TRBJ1-2; the match to TRBD1 covers 7 bases. The germline CDR1 and CDR2 sequences are LNHNV and YYDKDF (reference sequence). The CDR3 sequence is 14 residues long. With 5 bases clipped from V and 8 bases from J, the junction kept 11 bases outside the gene matches.

The chain combines TRBV10-3 with TRBJ1-2; TRBD1 matches at 9 bases. The V gene's germline CDR1 is ENHRY and CDR2 SYGVKD. Germline trimming cut 8 bases from V and 2 bases from J; bases unmatched to any gene: 15. CDR3 length: 17 amino acids. The CDR3 DNA reads TGTGCCATCTCCGAGGATACAGGGGGCGCAAGAAACTATGGCTACACCTTC. It encodes CAISEDTGGARNYGYTF.